Listed here are 22 T cell receptor beta chains from one sample, sequenced in a study of cytomegalovirus exposure and HLA in healthy donors. The PCR ran on 60 Vbeta and 13 Jbeta primers. The data were produced by immunoSEQ multiplex PCR, yet TCRdb's version contains in-frame clones alone and is incomplete. The sample carries approximately 78,000 clones, roughly 80% recorded once. Sequencing input: PBMCs. These receptors came from a woman between 45 and 65 years old in good health and CMV-seronegative.

The chain employs TRBV19 and TRBJ2-7; TRBD2 might be the D (6 bases). Germline V CDR1 and CDR2: LNHDA, SQIVND (reference sequence). V lost 10 bases to trimming and J lost 7 bases, with 20 bases between them. This CDR3 contains 13 residues. This CDR3 reads CATQMASAGEQYF. CDR3 nucleotides: TGTGCCACCCAAATGGCCTCTGCGGGGGAGCAGTACTTC.

This chain connects TRBV29-1 to TRBJ2-1; possibly TRBD2 for D (6 bases). CDR3 length: 15 amino acids. Germline CDR1 SQVTM, CDR2 ANQGSEA. Trimming cost V 4 bases and J 0 bases, with 13 bases left between them. The chain's CDR3 is CSVVYPGGSYNEQFF. CDR3 DNA: TGCAGCGTTGTGTACCCCGGGGGCTCCTACAATGAGCAGTTCTTC.

This clone was seen more than once but under ten times. The chain links TRBV7-9 to TRBJ1-4; no definite D call. Between the trimmed V and J ends, which lost 2 bases and 2 bases, there was a span of 6 bases. Germline lookup yields CDR1 SEHNR and CDR2 FQNEAQ (reference sequence). CDR3 size: 14 residues. The CDR3 reads CASSLSVTNEKLFF. The CDR3 region has the DNA TGTGCCAGCAGCTTATCAGTGACTAATGAAAAACTGTTTTTT.

The rearrangement uses TRBV6-1 and TRBJ2-5; 7 bases fit TRBD2. This CDR3 region has 15 residues. V shed 0 bases and J 4 bases; nucleotides not matched to a gene: 5. Germline loops: CDR1 MNHNS, CDR2 SASEGT. The CDR3 coding sequence is TGTGCCAGCAGTGAAGCGCAACTAGCGTCAGAGACCCAGTACTTC. Encoded protein: CASSEAQLASETQYF.

The genes are TRBV6-1 and TRBJ1-3; D is possibly TRBD1 (6 bases). V was cut by 6 bases and J by 3 bases, with 12 bases left in between. From germline, CDR1 is MNHNS and CDR2 SASEGT. This CDR3 region has 14 residues. CDR3 nucleotides: TGTGCCAGCAGATCCTCAGGGGTTGGAAACACCATATATTTT. Translated, it gives CASRSSGVGNTIYF.

The chain couples TRBV19 to TRBJ2-1; weak D call: TRBD2 (5 bases). The germline V gene has CDR1 LNHDA and CDR2 SQIVND (reference sequence). The CDR3 is 14 amino acids. V lost 4 bases and J 8 bases, leaving 15 bases between the germline ends. CDR3 in amino acids: CASSKLHTRDEQFF. The CDR3 region has the DNA TGTGCCAGTAGTAAGCTCCACACTAGGGATGAGCAGTTCTTC.

The chain joins TRBV27 to TRBJ1-6; D possibly corresponds to TRBD1 (6 bases). Germline V gene sequence: CDR1 MNHEY, CDR2 SMNVEV (reference sequence). With 5 bases removed from V and 0 bases from J, the gap between germline ends came to 8 bases. CDR3 length: 15 residues. The CDR3: CASSTGSSYNSPLHF. The CDR3 coding sequence is TGTGCCAGCAGTACAGGGAGCTCCTATAATTCACCCCTCCACTTT.

The V gene is TRBV18, the J gene TRBJ2-3; 11 bases align to TRBD2. The V segment lost 4 bases and the J segment 2 bases; nucleotides outside the gene matches: 17. The CDR3 extends over 20 amino acids. CDR1 is KGHSH and CDR2 is LQKENI in the germline V gene. CDR3 in DNA: TGTGCCAGCTCACGCCGATCCTCCGGACTAGCGGGCACCCCCACAGATACGCAGTATTTT. Amino acid sequence: CASSRRSSGLAGTPTDTQYF.

This chain's CDR3 is CASSLRTGSNSNQPQHF. The DNA for the CDR3 is TGTGCCAGCAGTCTTCGGACAGGGAGTAATAGCAATCAGCCCCAGCATTTT. The chain has TRBV28 and TRBJ1-5; 8 bases are a match to TRBD1. CDR3 length equals 17 residues. Germline V lookup: CDR1 MDHEN, CDR2 SYDVKM. V shed 5 bases and J 0 bases; nucleotides not matched to a gene: 9.

The genes are TRBV5-1 and TRBJ1-6, with D unclear. The CDR3 runs 15 residues. Germline values: CDR1 SGHRS, CDR2 YFSETQ. Trimming took 0 bases from V and 6 from J, leaving 10 bases between them. CDR3 sequence reads: CASSLESTGNSPLHF. Here the CDR3 DNA reads TGCGCCAGCAGCTTGGAGTCAACTGGTAATTCACCCCTCCACTTT.

Here the CDR3 reads CASSLVGSAGGYEQYF. CDR3 in DNA: TGTGCCAGCAGCTTAGTGGGGTCAGCGGGGGGGTACGAGCAGTACTTC. V is TRBV11-2 and J is TRBJ2-7, with 10 bases lining up with TRBD2. Germline trimming cut 1 base from V and 4 bases from J; bases unmatched to any gene: 7. CDR3 length: 16 residues. CDR1 and CDR2 from the germline V gene are SGHAT and FQNNGV.

The V and J genes are TRBV9 and TRBJ2-7; 7 nucleotides match TRBD2. In germline, CDR1 is SGDLS, CDR2 YYNGEE. The CDR3 is 14 amino acids. V lost 0 bases and J lost 6; bases outside the gene matches: 6. This CDR3 reads CASSVGGGSSEQYF. CDR3 DNA: TGTGCCAGCAGCGTAGGTGGCGGGAGTTCCGAGCAGTACTTC.

The rearrangement links TRBV6-6 to TRBJ1-4; maybe TRBD1 (6 bases). The CDR3 is 15 residues long. The germline V and J ends were trimmed by 2 bases and 7 bases, with 14 bases remaining between them. Germline assignment: CDR1 MNHNY and CDR2 SVGAGI (reference sequence). DNA for the CDR3: TGTGCCAGCAGTTACGCATCTAAAGGGGGTGAAAAACTGTTTTTT. Protein: CASSYASKGGEKLFF.

This chain joins TRBV5-1 and TRBJ2-3; possibly TRBD2 for D (5 bases). Deletions cut 0 bases from V and 4 bases from J, with 6 bases between. CDR3 length: 13 amino acids. CDR1 is SGHRS, CDR2 YFSETQ, per germline. CDR3 in DNA: TGCGCCAGCAGCTTGGAGGGAGCAGATACGCAGTATTTT. This sequence encodes CASSLEGADTQYF.

This chain joins TRBV5-1 and TRBJ2-1; D remains unclear. From germline, CDR1 is SGHRS and CDR2 YFSETQ. The CDR3 is 13 residues long. V dropped 4 bases and J dropped 2 bases, with 7 bases sitting between them. The CDR3 DNA follows: TGCGCCAGCAGCATACTTCCCTACAATGAGCAGTTCTTC. Protein sequence: CASSILPYNEQFF.

This chain connects TRBV5-6 to TRBJ2-3, with D possibly matching TRBD2 (6 bases). The CDR3 is made up of 17 amino acids. Germline V gene sequence: CDR1 SGHDT, CDR2 YYEEEE. The V end was cut by 4 bases, the J end by 6 bases, with 24 bases between. The CDR3 is CASSDGMGGEWGDTQYF. CDR3 nucleotides: TGTGCCAGCAGCGACGGGATGGGGGGAGAATGGGGTGATACGCAGTATTTT.

This clone was counted only a few times. CDR3: CASSQDPLELAGDRNNEQFF. The CDR3 DNA sequence: TGCGCCAGCAGCCAAGATCCCCTGGAACTAGCGGGAGATCGGAACAATGAGCAGTTCTTC. The chain recombines TRBV4-1 with TRBJ2-1; 11 bases line up with TRBD2. Germline V CDR1 and CDR2: MGHRA, YSYEKL. The CDR3 is made up of 20 amino acids. After removal of 0 bases from V and 5 bases from J, the junction contained 15 bases not matched to a gene.

This clone has a single count. The chain links TRBV6-4 to TRBJ2-3, with 7 bases lining up with TRBD2. This CDR3 contains 16 residues. Germline V gene sequence: CDR1 MRHNA, CDR2 SNTAGT. The junction had 4 bases not matched to a gene; V was cut back by 1 base and J by 0 bases. The CDR3 DNA sequence: TGTGCCAGCAGTGACTACCCAGCGGGGAGCACAGATACGCAGTATTTT. Residues: CASSDYPAGSTDTQYF.

V and J are TRBV4-3 and TRBJ1-4; 7 bases agree with TRBD1. The CDR3 contains 16 residues. CDR1 is LGHNA and CDR2 is YSLEER in the germline V gene. J was trimmed by 5 bases and V by 4 bases; bases with no gene match: 10. The CDR3 region has the DNA TGCGCCAGCAGCCTAAACCGACAGGGCGGGAATGAAAAACTGTTTTTT. Its protein is CASSLNRQGGNEKLFF.

This chain connects TRBV4-3 to TRBJ2-5; 7 nucleotides line up with TRBD1. The germline V gene encodes CDR1 LGHNA and CDR2 YSLEER. The ends lost 1 base at V and 0 bases at J; junction bases unmatched: 5. This CDR3 has 16 residues. The CDR3 is CASSQGPGTDQETQYF. DNA for the CDR3: TGCGCCAGCAGCCAAGGGCCCGGGACAGACCAAGAGACCCAGTACTTC.

The chain combines TRBV7-8 with TRBJ2-7; a possible D gene is TRBD2 (6 bases). Per the germline V gene, CDR1 is SGHVS and CDR2 is FQNEAQ. The CDR3 totals 16 residues. V shed 5 bases and J shed 5 bases, with 22 bases lying between them. Here the CDR3 DNA reads TGTGCCAGCAGCCCACTGGGGGGTGGGGTTTTTGACGAGCAGTACGTC. Its translation: CASSPLGGGVFDEQYV.

The rearrangement links TRBV4-1 to TRBJ2-5; D might be TRBD2 (6 bases). The germline V and J ends were trimmed by 1 base and 4 bases, with 13 bases remaining between them. CDR3 size: 15 residues. CDR1 is MGHRA and CDR2 is YSYEKL in the germline V gene. The CDR3 DNA reads as TGCGCCAGCAGCCAAGCGTATAAGGGAGGAGAGACCCAGTACTTC. It specifies CASSQAYKGGETQYF.